This TCR beta chain is drawn from a study of control samples from healthy donors and cancer patients. The V gene lost 7 bases and the J gene lost 0 bases, with 14 bases spanning the gap. The CDR3 has 16 amino acids. Germline V gene lookup returns CDR1 SGHRS and CDR2 YFSETQ. Repertoires were generated with immunoSEQ multiplex PCR, while TCRdb's copy carries only in-frame clones and drops some. The repertoire holds 150,000 to 190,000 clones, with roughly 93% as singletons. The clonotype comes from a middle-aged man in good health. The gene calls are TRBV5-1 and TRBJ2-6; possible D gene TRBD1, 5 bases. The material sequenced was blood. In DNA, the CDR3 is TGCGCCAGCGGAAAAACGACAGTCTCTGGGGCCAACGTCCTGACTTTC. This translates into CASGKTTVSGANVLTF.